This entry lists 10 T cell receptor beta chains sequenced from one sample in a study of T cell repertoires in cytomegalovirus infection. TCRdb re-analysed the reads in MiXCR, keeping a single row per CDR3 protein. The sample records 200,000 to 250,000 distinct CDR3 sequences, around 6.6% being singletons. Sequencing was done on a sample of PBMCs. The receptors were sampled from a human donor in good health (CMV status not recorded). Some clones in this sample may be carry-over from other donors' samples.

About this clonotype itself: One junction end disagrees with the germline gene, perhaps due to a read error. The chain joins TRBV7-2 to TRBJ1-4; D is possibly TRBD1 (5 bases). In germline, CDR1 is SGHTA, CDR2 FQGNSA. This CDR3 is 14 amino acids long. Written as DNA, the CDR3 is TGTGCCGGCAGCATACAGGCTTTTAATGAAAAACCGTTTTTT. It specifies CAGSIQAFNEKPFF.

Many counts were recorded for this clonotype. The chain couples TRBV20-1 to TRBJ1-4; tentative D call: TRBD1 (6 bases). Germline CDR1 DFQATT, CDR2 SNEGSKA (reference sequence). The CDR3 loop spans 12 amino acids. V lost 3 bases and J lost 8, with 10 bases in between. The CDR3 nucleotides read TGCAGTGCTAGTAGGGGGGAAGAAAAACTGTTTTTT. This sequence encodes CSASRGEEKLFF.

This clonotype was recorded many times. The V gene is TRBV7-2, the J gene TRBJ2-1; TRBD1 aligns across 8 bases. V was pared by 0 bases and J by 1 base, with 23 bases of the junction left unmatched. CDR3 size: 23 residues. Germline assignment: CDR1 SGHTA and CDR2 FQGNSA. CDR3 residues: CASSLAVAGGAWGNSKSYNEQFF. The DNA of the CDR3 is TGTGCCAGCAGCTTAGCAGTGGCAGGGGGCGCGTGGGGAAACTCTAAATCCTACAATGAGCAGTTCTTC.

The rearrangement links TRBV29-1 to TRBJ2-1; TRBD2 agrees at 9 bases. Germline trimming cut 0 bases from V and 0 bases from J; bases unmatched to any gene: 9. The germline V gene has CDR1 SQVTM and CDR2 ANQGSEA. The CDR3 is 18 amino acids. The CDR3 here is CSVEDRGSGGLSYNEQFF. CDR3 coding DNA: TGCAGCGTTGAAGATCGGGGTAGCGGGGGCCTCTCCTACAATGAGCAGTTCTTC.

The sample holds many counts of this clonotype. This chain uses TRBV29-1 with TRBJ2-5, with D unclear. The CDR3 consists of 11 residues. Trimming shortened V by 6 bases and J by 5 bases, and 10 bases separated the two germline ends. Germline V CDR1 and CDR2: SQVTM, ANQGSEA. Here the CDR3 reads CSVVEFETQYF. As DNA, the CDR3 is TGCAGCGTCGTAGAATTTGAGACCCAGTACTTC.

This clonotype was observed at least ten times. This chain's CDR3 is CSARGRGLAGEFYEQYF. The CDR3 coding sequence is TGCAGTGCTAGAGGGCGAGGACTAGCGGGGGAATTCTACGAGCAGTACTTC. The rearrangement links TRBV20-1 to TRBJ2-7, with 13 nucleotides matching TRBD2. The CDR3 sequence is 17 residues long. Germline CDR1 reads DFQATT; CDR2 reads SNEGSKA (reference sequence). With 1 base clipped from V and 3 bases from J, the junction kept 9 bases outside the gene matches.

This clonotype came up many times. The chain joins TRBV9 to TRBJ2-4, with 11 bases fitting TRBD1. After removal of 3 bases from V and 7 bases from J, the junction contained 3 bases not matched to a gene. Per the germline V gene, CDR1 is SGDLS and CDR2 is YYNGEE. The CDR3 has 14 amino acids. CDR3 region: CASSAGTGGNIQYF. As DNA, the CDR3 is TGTGCCAGCAGCGCTGGGACAGGGGGGAACATTCAGTACTTC.

This clonotype was seen repeatedly, ten times or more. The chain joins TRBV10-3 to TRBJ1-6; 7 nucleotides agree with TRBD1. The ends lost 7 bases at V and 10 bases at J; junction bases unmatched: 7. The germline gives CDR1 ENHRY, CDR2 SYGVKD. The CDR3 consists of 13 residues. The CDR3 sequence is CAIKDRDGSPLHF. CDR3 sequence (DNA): TGTGCCATCAAAGACAGGGACGGATCACCCCTCCACTTT.

The rearrangement links TRBV29-1 to TRBJ1-2; TRBD1 is a possible D gene (5 bases). With 1 base removed from V and 4 bases from J, the gap between germline ends came to 10 bases. This CDR3 region has 13 residues. CDR1 and CDR2 (germline): SQVTM, ANQGSEA. The CDR3 is CSVEGGGIYGYTF. CDR3 nucleotides: TGCAGCGTTGAAGGTGGGGGGATCTATGGCTACACCTTC.

In its sample, this clonotype was seen a few times. This chain uses TRBV5-1 with TRBJ2-3, with D unclear. This CDR3 has 13 residues. Germline-derived CDR1 and CDR2 are SGHRS and YFSETQ. V was trimmed by 6 bases and J by 0 bases, leaving 8 bases between them. The CDR3 here is CASKKASTDTQYF. CDR3 nucleotides: TGCGCCAGCAAAAAGGCGAGCACAGATACGCAGTATTTT.